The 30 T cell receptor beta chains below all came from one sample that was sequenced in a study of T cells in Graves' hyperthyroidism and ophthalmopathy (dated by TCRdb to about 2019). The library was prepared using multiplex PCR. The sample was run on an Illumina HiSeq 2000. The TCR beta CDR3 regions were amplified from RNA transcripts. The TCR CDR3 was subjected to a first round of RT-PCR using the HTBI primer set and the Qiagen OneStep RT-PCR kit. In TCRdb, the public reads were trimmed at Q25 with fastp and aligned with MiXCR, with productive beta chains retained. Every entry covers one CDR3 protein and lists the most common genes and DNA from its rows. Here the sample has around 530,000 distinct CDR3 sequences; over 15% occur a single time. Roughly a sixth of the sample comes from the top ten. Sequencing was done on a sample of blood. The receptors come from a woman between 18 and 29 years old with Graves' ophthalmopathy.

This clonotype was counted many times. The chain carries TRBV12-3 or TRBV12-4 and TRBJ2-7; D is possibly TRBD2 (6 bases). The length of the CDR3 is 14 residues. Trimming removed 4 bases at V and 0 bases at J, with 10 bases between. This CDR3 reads CASSSRGNSYEQYF. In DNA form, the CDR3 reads TGTGCCAGCAGTTCCCGGGGGAACTCCTACGAGCAGTACTTC.

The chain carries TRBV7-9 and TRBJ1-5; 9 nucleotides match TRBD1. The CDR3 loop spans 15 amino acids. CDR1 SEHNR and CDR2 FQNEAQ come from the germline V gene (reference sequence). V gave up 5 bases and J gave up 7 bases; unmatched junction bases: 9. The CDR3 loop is CASSLGTGRGQPQHF. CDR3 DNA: TGTGCCAGCAGCCTCGGGACAGGGCGGGGACAGCCCCAGCATTTT. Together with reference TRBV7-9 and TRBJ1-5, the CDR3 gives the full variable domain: DTGVSQNPRHKITKRGQNVTFRCDPISEHNRLYWYRQTLGQGPEFLTYFQNEAQLEKSRLLSDRFSAERPKGSFSTLEIQRTEQGDSAMYLCASSLGTGRGQPQHFGDGTRLSIL.

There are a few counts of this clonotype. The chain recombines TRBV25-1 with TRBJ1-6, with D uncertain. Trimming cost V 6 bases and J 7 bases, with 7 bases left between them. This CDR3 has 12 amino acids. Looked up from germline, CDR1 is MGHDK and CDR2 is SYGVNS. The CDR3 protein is CASRQQNSPLHF. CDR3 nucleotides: TGTGCCAGCAGGCAGCAAAATTCACCCCTCCACTTT.

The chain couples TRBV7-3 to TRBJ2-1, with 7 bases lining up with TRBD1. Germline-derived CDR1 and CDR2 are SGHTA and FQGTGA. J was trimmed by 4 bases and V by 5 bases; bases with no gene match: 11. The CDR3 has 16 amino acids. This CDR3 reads CASSPLGTEAYNEQFF. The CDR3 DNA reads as TGTGCCAGCAGCCCCCTCGGGACAGAAGCATACAATGAGCAGTTCTTC.

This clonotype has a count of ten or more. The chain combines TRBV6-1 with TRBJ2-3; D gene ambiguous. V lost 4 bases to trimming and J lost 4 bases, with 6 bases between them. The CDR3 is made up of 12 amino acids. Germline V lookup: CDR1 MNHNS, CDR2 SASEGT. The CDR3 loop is CASSGDADTQYF. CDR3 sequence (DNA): TGTGCCAGCAGTGGGGATGCAGATACGCAGTATTTT.

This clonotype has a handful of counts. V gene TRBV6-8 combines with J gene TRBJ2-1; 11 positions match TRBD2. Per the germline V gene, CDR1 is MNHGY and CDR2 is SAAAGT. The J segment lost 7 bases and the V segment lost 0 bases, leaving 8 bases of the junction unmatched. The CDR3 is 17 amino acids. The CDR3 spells CASSYSRIIAGGNEQFF. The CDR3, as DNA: TGTGCCAGCAGTTACTCGAGAATTATAGCGGGAGGGAATGAGCAGTTCTTC.

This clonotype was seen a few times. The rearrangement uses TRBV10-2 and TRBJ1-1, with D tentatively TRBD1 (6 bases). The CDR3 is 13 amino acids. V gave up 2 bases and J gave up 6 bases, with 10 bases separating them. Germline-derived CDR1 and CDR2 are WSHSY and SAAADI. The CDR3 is CASSETGNSEAFF. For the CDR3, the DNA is TGCGCCAGCAGTGAGACAGGGAATTCTGAAGCTTTCTTT.

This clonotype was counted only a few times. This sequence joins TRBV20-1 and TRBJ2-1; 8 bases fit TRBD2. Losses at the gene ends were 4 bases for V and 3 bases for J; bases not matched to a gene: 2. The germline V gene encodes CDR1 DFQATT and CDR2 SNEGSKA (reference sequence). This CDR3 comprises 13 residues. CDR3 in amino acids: CSAISGNYNEQFF. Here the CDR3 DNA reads TGCAGTGCTATTAGCGGGAACTACAATGAGCAGTTCTTC.

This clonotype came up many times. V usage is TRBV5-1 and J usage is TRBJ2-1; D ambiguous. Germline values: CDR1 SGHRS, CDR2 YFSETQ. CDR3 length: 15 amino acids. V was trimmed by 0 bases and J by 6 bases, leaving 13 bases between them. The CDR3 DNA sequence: TGCGCCAGCAGCTTGGAAGTGTCCCGTGGCAATGAGCAGTTCTTC. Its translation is CASSLEVSRGNEQFF.

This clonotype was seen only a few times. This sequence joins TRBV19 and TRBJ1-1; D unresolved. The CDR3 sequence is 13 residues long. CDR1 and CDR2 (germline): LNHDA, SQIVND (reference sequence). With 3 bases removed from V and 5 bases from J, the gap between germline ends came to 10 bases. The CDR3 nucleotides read TGTGCCAGTAGTATCGGAAGGAGAACTGAAGCTTTCTTT. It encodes CASSIGRRTEAFF.

Here the CDR3 DNA reads TGCGCCAGCAGCTCGGACCCTTCGGGCCACGAGCAGTACTTC. As protein: CASSSDPSGHEQYF. V and J are TRBV5-1 and TRBJ2-7; no reliable D call. CDR1 is SGHRS, CDR2 YFSETQ, per germline. The V gene lost 3 bases and the J gene lost 5 bases, with 15 bases spanning the gap. CDR3 length equals 14 residues.

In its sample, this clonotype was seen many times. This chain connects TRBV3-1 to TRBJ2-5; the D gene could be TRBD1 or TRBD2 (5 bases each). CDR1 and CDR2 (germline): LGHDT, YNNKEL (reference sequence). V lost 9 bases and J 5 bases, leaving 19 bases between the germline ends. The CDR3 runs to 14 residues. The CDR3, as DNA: TGTGCCAGGATTACACCGGGACCAGGGGAGACCCAGTACTTC. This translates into CARITPGPGETQYF.

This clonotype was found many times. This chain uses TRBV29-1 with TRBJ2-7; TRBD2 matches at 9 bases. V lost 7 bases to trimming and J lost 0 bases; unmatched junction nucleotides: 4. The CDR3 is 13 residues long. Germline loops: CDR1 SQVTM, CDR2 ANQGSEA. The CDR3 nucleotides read TGCAGCGGAGGACTAGCGAACTCCTACGAGCAGTACTTC. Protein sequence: CSGGLANSYEQYF.

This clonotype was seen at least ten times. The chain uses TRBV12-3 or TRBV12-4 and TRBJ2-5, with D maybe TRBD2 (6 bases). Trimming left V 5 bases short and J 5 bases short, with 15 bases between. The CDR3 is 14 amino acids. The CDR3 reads CASSRRGFWETQYF. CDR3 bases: TGTGCCAGCAGTAGACGGGGGTTCTGGGAGACCCAGTACTTC.

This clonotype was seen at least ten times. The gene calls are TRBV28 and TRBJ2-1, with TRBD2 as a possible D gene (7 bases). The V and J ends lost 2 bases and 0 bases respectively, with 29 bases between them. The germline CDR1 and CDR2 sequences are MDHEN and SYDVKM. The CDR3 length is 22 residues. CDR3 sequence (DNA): TGTGCCAGCAGTTTACCCCGCTTGGGGGGGCGGGGGCACCTCAGCTCCTACAATGAGCAGTTCTTC. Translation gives CASSLPRLGGRGHLSSYNEQFF.

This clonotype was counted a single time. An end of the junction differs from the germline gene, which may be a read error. Written as DNA, the CDR3 is TGCAGTGCTAGAGTCCAGACCGGGGAGCTGTCTTTT. Its protein product is CSARVQTGELSF. V is TRBV20-1 and J is TRBJ2-2; D might be TRBD2 (5 bases). The CDR3 extends over 12 amino acids. CDR1 is DFQATT and CDR2 is SNEGSKA in the germline V gene (reference sequence).

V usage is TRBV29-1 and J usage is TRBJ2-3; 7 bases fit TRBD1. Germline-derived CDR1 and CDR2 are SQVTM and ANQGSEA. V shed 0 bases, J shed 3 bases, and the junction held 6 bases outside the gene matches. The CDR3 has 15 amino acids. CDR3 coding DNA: TGCAGCGTTGAAGACAGGGGGAAACCTACAGATACGCAGTATTTT. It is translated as CSVEDRGKPTDTQYF.

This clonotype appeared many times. The CDR3 loop reads CASSPNRVREKLFF. The CDR3 coding sequence is TGTGCCAGCAGTCCTAACAGGGTGAGGGAAAAACTGTTTTTT. The chain is built from TRBV2 and TRBJ1-4, with D tentatively TRBD1 (6 bases). The germline gives CDR1 SNHLY, CDR2 FYNNEI. Deletions cut 5 bases from V and 8 bases from J, with 15 bases between. The CDR3 length is 14 residues. Together with reference TRBV2 and TRBJ1-4, the CDR3 gives the full variable domain: EPEVTQTPSHQVTQMGQEVILRCVPISNHLYFYWYRQILGQKVEFLVSFYNNEISEKSEIFDDQFSVERPDGSNFTLKIRSTKLEDSAMYFCASSPNRVREKLFFGSGTQLSVL.

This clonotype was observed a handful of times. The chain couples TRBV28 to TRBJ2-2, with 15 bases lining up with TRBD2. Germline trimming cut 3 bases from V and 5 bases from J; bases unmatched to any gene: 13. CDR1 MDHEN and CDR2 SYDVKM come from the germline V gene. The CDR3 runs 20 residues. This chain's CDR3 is CASSFPGLAGGFRRTGELFF. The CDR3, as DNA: TGTGCCAGCAGTTTCCCGGGACTAGCGGGAGGTTTTAGGAGGACCGGGGAGCTGTTTTTT. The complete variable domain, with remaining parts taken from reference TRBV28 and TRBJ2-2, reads DVKVTQSSRYLVKRTGEKVFLECVQDMDHENMFWYRQDPGLGLRLIYFSYDVKMKEKGDIPEGYSVSREKKERFSLILESASTNQTSMYLCASSFPGLAGGFRRTGELFFGEGSRLTVL.

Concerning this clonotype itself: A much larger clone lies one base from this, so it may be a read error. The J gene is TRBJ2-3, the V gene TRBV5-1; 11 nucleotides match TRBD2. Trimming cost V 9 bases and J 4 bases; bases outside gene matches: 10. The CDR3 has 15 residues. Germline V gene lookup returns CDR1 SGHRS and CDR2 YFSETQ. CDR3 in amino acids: CATATSGRIPDTQYF. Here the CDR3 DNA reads TGCGCCACCGCAACTAGCGGGAGAATCCCAGATACGCAGTATTTT.

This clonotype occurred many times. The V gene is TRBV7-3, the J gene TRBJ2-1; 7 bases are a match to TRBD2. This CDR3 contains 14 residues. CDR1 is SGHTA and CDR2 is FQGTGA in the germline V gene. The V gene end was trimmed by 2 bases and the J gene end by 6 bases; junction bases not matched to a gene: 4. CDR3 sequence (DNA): TGTGCCAGCAGCTTATGGGGGGGTCGCAATGAGCAGTTCTTC. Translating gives CASSLWGGRNEQFF. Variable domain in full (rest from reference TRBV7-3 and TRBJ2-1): GAGVSQTPSNKVTEKGKYVELRCDPISGHTALYWYRQSLGQGPEFLIYFQGTGAADDSGLPNDRFFAVRPEGSVSTLKIQRTERGDSAVYLCASSLWGGRNEQFFGPGTRLTVL.

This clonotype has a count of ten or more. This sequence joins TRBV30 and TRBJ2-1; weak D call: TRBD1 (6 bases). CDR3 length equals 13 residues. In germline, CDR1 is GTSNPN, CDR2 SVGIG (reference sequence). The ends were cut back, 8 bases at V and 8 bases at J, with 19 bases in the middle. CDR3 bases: TGTGCCGGCAGGGGCAACTATAAGGATGAGCAGTTCTTC. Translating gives CAGRGNYKDEQFF.

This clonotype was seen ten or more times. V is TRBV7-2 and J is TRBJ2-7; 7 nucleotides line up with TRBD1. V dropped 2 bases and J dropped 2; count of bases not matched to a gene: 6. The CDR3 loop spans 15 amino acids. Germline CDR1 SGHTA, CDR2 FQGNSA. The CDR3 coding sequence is TGTGCCAGCAGCTTATCCGGGACAGACACCTACGAGCAGTACTTC. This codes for CASSLSGTDTYEQYF.

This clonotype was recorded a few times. The DNA of the CDR3 is TGTGCCAGCAGTTTATCTTACATGAACACTGAAGCTTTCTTT. It codes for CASSLSYMNTEAFF. This chain joins TRBV28 and TRBJ1-1, with D uncertain. The CDR3 runs to 14 residues. Germline-derived CDR1 and CDR2 are MDHEN and SYDVKM. Deletions cut 1 base from V and 0 bases from J, with 6 bases between.

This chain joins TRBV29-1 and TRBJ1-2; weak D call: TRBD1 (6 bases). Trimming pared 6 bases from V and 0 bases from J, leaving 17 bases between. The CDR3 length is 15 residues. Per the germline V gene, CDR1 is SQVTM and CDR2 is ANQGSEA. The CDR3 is CSVGRGWGTNYGYTF. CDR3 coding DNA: TGCAGCGTGGGCAGGGGATGGGGAACTAACTATGGCTACACCTTC.

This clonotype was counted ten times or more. In nucleotides, the CDR3 is TGCAGCGTTGAGGGGACGGCCGATGAAAAACTGTTTTTT. Translated: CSVEGTADEKLFF. This sequence joins TRBV29-1 and TRBJ1-4, with a tentative D call TRBD1 (5 bases). CDR3 length equals 13 residues. CDR1 and CDR2 (germline): SQVTM, ANQGSEA. V gave up 3 bases and J gave up 6 bases, with 11 bases separating them.

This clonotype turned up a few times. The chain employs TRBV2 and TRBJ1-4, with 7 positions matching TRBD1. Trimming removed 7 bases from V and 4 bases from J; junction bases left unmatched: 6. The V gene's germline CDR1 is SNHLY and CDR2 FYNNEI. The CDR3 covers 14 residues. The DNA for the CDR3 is TGTGCCAGCAATCTCAGGGGGGGTAATGAAAAACTGTTTTTT. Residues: CASNLRGGNEKLFF.

CDR3 amino acids: CSVERVNTEAFF. CDR3 in DNA: TGCAGCGTTGAGCGGGTTAACACTGAAGCTTTCTTT. This chain joins TRBV29-1 and TRBJ1-1; the D is unclear. The CDR3 runs 12 residues. Germline values: CDR1 SQVTM, CDR2 ANQGSEA. V lost 3 bases, J lost 2 bases, and 7 bases lay in between. The full variable domain, with the rest looked up from reference TRBV29-1 and TRBJ1-1, is SAVISQKPSRDICQRGTSLTIQCQVDSQVTMMFWYRQQPGQSLTLIATANQGSEATYESGFVIDKFPISRPNLTFSTLTVSNMSPEDSSIYLCSVERVNTEAFFGQGTRLTVV.

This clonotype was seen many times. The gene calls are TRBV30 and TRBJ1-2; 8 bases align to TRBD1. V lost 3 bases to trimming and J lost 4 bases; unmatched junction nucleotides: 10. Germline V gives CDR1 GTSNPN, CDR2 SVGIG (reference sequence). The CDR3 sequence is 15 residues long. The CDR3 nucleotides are TGTGCCTGGAGACAGGACAGGGACCCTAGCTATGGCTACACCTTC. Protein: CAWRQDRDPSYGYTF.

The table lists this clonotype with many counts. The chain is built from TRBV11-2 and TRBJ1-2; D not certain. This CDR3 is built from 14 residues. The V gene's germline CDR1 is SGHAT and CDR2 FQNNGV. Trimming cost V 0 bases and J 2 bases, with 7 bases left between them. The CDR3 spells CASSLEGPNYGYTF. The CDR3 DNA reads TGTGCCAGCAGCTTAGAGGGTCCGAACTATGGCTACACCTTC.